A single sample gave rise to the 15 T cell receptor beta chains below, sequenced in a study of beta chain features in type 1 diabetes. The study, taken as a whole, reports: Moderate yet significant TCRB CDR3 shortening was seen in Type 1 diabetes patients in all four CD4+ subsets.

Of the isolated RNA, all was reverse transcribed, and so the sequenced material was expressed TCRB transcripts. The data were produced by immunoSEQ multiplex PCR, yet TCRdb's version contains in-frame clones alone and is incomplete. The sample lists around 360,000 clones; roughly an eighth were seen once. What these receptors recognize is not known. Sequencing used naive CD4+ T cells from blood. The receptors stem from a woman in her late teens or twenties with type 1 diabetes.

This clone was seen more than once but under ten times. This sequence joins TRBV4-3 and TRBJ1-1, with D possibly matching TRBD1 (5 bases). The germline gives CDR1 LGHNA, CDR2 YSLEER. This CDR3 has 15 amino acids. With 0 bases removed from V and 2 bases from J, the gap between germline ends came to 10 bases. The CDR3: CASSQDNQGNTEAFF. CDR3 DNA: TGCGCCAGCAGCCAAGATAACCAGGGAAACACTGAAGCTTTCTTT.

This chain joins TRBV14 and TRBJ2-1; D is ambiguous. In germline, CDR1 is SGHDN, CDR2 FVKESK. The V end lost 3 bases, the J end lost 4 bases, and 13 bases lay between the germline ends. CDR3 size: 15 residues. CDR3 bases: TGTGCCAGCAGCCACCTAGAGCCTAGTTACAATGAGCAGTTCTTC. This encodes CASSHLEPSYNEQFF.

The J gene is TRBJ2-1, the V gene TRBV11-3; 11 positions agree with TRBD2. Germline CDR1 reads SGHNT; CDR2 reads YENEEA. V trimming: 0 bases; J trimming: 6 bases; junction bases outside the gene matches: 16. There are 20 residues in the CDR3. CDR3 loop: CASSLDEFWSLAGGGNEQFF. The CDR3 DNA reads as TGTGCCAGCAGCTTAGATGAGTTTTGGAGTCTAGCGGGAGGAGGCAATGAGCAGTTCTTC. The variable domain in full, completed from reference TRBV11-3 and TRBJ2-1, reads EAGVVQSPRYKIIEKKQPVAFWCNPISGHNTLYWYLQNLGQGPELLIRYENEEAVDDSQLPKDRFSAERLKGVDSTLKIQPAELGDSAVYLCASSLDEFWSLAGGGNEQFFGPGTRLTVL.

The chain combines TRBV6-5 with TRBJ2-5; tentatively, D is TRBD1 (6 bases). The CDR3 length is 14 residues. In germline, CDR1 is MNHEY, CDR2 SVGAGI. Trimming shortened V by 5 bases and J by 5 bases, and 15 bases separated the two germline ends. The chain's CDR3 is CASSQTGPVETQYF. Here the CDR3 DNA reads TGTGCCAGCAGTCAAACAGGGCCGGTGGAGACCCAGTACTTC.

This clone turned up a few times. This chain connects TRBV27 to TRBJ1-6; D not resolved. The CDR3 contains 14 residues. With 6 bases removed from V and 6 bases from J, the gap between germline ends came to 12 bases. The germline CDR1 and CDR2 sequences are MNHEY and SMNVEV (reference sequence). The CDR3 nucleotides are TGTGCCAGCAGGGTGGCCTTTACTAATTCACCCCTCCACTTT. Translated, it gives CASRVAFTNSPLHF.

The V gene is TRBV27, the J gene TRBJ2-3; 7 nucleotides line up with TRBD1. This CDR3 is built from 15 residues. CDR1 MNHEY and CDR2 SMNVEV come from the germline V gene (reference sequence). J lost 0 bases, V lost 5 bases, and 5 bases had no gene match. CDR3 protein: CASSTGQLSTDTQYF. CDR3 bases: TGTGCCAGCAGTACGGGACAGCTTAGCACAGATACGCAGTATTTT.

The CDR3 region has the DNA TGTGCCAGCAGGGGCACAGGGAGCTCGGGCTATGGCTACACCTTC. It specifies CASRGTGSSGYGYTF. V and J are TRBV21-1 and TRBJ1-2; the table's D gene call, TRBD1, was not cross checked with the DNA. TRBV21-1 is deemed a pseudogene. CDR3 length equals 15 residues.

The chain has TRBV14 and TRBJ1-2; D is possibly TRBD1 (5 bases). Trimming left V 9 bases short and J 2 bases short, with 7 bases between. CDR3 size: 11 residues. Germline assignment: CDR1 SGHDN and CDR2 FVKESK. The chain's CDR3 is CASRQNYGYTF. The CDR3 nucleotides are TGTGCCAGTCGACAGAACTATGGCTACACCTTC. The entire variable domain, with the rest obtained from reference TRBV14 and TRBJ1-2, is as follows: EAGVTQFPSHSVIEKGQTVTLRCDPISGHDNLYWYRRVMGKEIKFLLHFVKESKQDESGMPNNRFLAERTGGTYSTLKVQPAELEDSGVYFCASRQNYGYTFGSGTRLTVV.

The genes are TRBV5-1 and TRBJ2-3, with a possible D match to TRBD2 (5 bases). Germline V gene lookup returns CDR1 SGHRS and CDR2 YFSETQ. V gave up 3 bases and J gave up 11 bases, with 13 bases separating them. CDR3 size: 12 residues. The chain's CDR3 is CASSSDSVGQYF. The DNA of the CDR3 is TGCGCCAGCAGCTCGGACTCTGTGGGGCAGTATTTT. Full variable domain (rest looked up from reference TRBV5-1 and TRBJ2-3): KAGVTQTPRYLIKTRGQQVTLSCSPISGHRSVSWYQQTPGQGLQFLFEYFSETQRNKGNFPGRFSGRQFSNSRSEMNVSTLELGDSALYLCASSSDSVGQYFGPGTRLTVL.

This clone was seen a few times. The genes are TRBV4-3 and TRBJ1-4, with D maybe TRBD1 (5 bases). V dropped 4 bases and J dropped 15 bases, with 21 bases sitting between them. The CDR3 totals 14 residues. Germline values: CDR1 LGHNA, CDR2 YSLEER. In DNA, the CDR3 is TGCGCCAGCAGCCCTGAGCTTGGGTCCCTAGGGGTGTTTTTT. It codes for CASSPELGSLGVFF.

This clone was detected only a few times. The rearrangement joins TRBV7-3 to TRBJ2-7; TRBD2 is a possible D gene (6 bases). This CDR3 is 15 amino acids long. V gave up 5 bases and J gave up 4 bases, with 18 bases separating them. Germline loops: CDR1 SGHTA, CDR2 FQGTGA. The CDR3 nucleotides read TGTGCCAGCAGCCCAATGGGGGGAGTTTTGTACGAGCAGTACTTC. Translated, it gives CASSPMGGVLYEQYF.

In its sample, this clone was seen a few times. At one boundary the junction diverges from the germline segment, which might be a read error. V gene TRBV29-1 combines with J gene TRBJ2-7; D is perhaps TRBD2 (6 bases). The CDR3 is 12 residues long. CDR1 is SQVTM, CDR2 ANQGSEA, per germline. CDR3 nucleotides: TGCAGCGTCAGGCGGGGATCCTCCGAGCAGTACTTC. Translating gives CSVRRGSSEQYF.

The chain employs TRBV5-1 and TRBJ2-7, with D possibly TRBD1 on 6 matching bases. Trimming cost V 4 bases and J 0 bases, with 14 bases left between them. The CDR3 contains 15 residues. CDR1 SGHRS and CDR2 YFSETQ come from the germline V gene. The CDR3 DNA is TGCGCCAGCAGCGCCGGGGACACGGTCTCCTACGAGCAGTACTTC. Amino acids: CASSAGDTVSYEQYF.

This clone was seen a few times. This sequence joins TRBV7-2 and TRBJ2-7, with a tentative D call TRBD2 (7 bases). There are 19 residues in the CDR3. Germline V gene data show CDR1 as SGHTA and CDR2 as FQGNSA. The V end lost 5 bases, the J end lost 2 bases, and 28 bases lay between the germline ends. CDR3 nucleotide sequence: TGTGCCAGCAGCCGATTTGTGAGGGGGAGGGCCGAGCGTCCCTACGAGCAGTACTTC. It encodes CASSRFVRGRAERPYEQYF. The entire variable domain, with the rest obtained from reference TRBV7-2 and TRBJ2-7, is as follows: GAGVSQSPSNKVTEKGKDVELRCDPISGHTALYWYRQSLGQGLEFLIYFQGNSAPDKSGLPSDRFSAERTGGSVSTLTIQRTQQEDSAVYLCASSRFVRGRAERPYEQYFGPGTRLTVT.

A few counts support this clone. The rearrangement joins TRBV5-1 to TRBJ2-5; 7 bases map to TRBD2. CDR1 SGHRS and CDR2 YFSETQ come from the germline V gene. This CDR3 spans 16 amino acids. V lost 5 bases and J lost 0; bases outside the gene matches: 10. CDR3 sequence (DNA): TGCGCCAGCAGGACCGGGGGGACGATAAACCAAGAGACCCAGTACTTC. It encodes CASRTGGTINQETQYF. Full variable domain (remainder filled in from reference TRBV5-1 and TRBJ2-5): KAGVTQTPRYLIKTRGQQVTLSCSPISGHRSVSWYQQTPGQGLQFLFEYFSETQRNKGNFPGRFSGRQFSNSRSEMNVSTLELGDSALYLCASRTGGTINQETQYFGPGTRLLVL.